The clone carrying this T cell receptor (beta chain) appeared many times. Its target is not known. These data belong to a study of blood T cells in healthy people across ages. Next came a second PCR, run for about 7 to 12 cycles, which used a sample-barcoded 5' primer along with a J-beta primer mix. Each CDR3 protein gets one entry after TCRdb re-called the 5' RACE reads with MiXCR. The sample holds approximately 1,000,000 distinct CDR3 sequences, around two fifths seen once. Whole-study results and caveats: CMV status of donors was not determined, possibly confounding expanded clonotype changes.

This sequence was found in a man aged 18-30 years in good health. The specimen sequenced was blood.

The CDR3 loop is CASSLGQLEQYF. The CDR3 coding sequence is TGTGCCAGCAGTTTAGGGCAGCTCGAGCAGTACTTC. This chain connects TRBV28 to TRBJ2-7; D unresolved. CDR3 size: 12 residues. Per the germline V gene, CDR1 is MDHEN and CDR2 is SYDVKM. V lost 2 bases and J 6 bases, leaving 8 bases between the germline ends. The full variable domain, in which reference TRBV28 and TRBJ2-7 provide the parts outside the CDR3, is DVKVTQSSRYLVKRTGEKVFLECVQDMDHENMFWYRQDPGLGLRLIYFSYDVKMKEKGDIPEGYSVSREKKERFSLILESASTNQTSMYLCASSLGQLEQYFGPGTRLTVT.